This record covers a single TCR beta chain. Its antigen is still unknown. The length of the CDR3 is 16 residues. The junction had 8 bases not matched to a gene; V was cut back by 4 bases and J by 5 bases. The germline gives CDR1 PRHDT, CDR2 FYEKMQ (reference sequence). Profiling relied on immunoSEQ multiplex PCR, and the TCRdb table lists in-frame clones only, not all of them. The table lists over 35,000 clones, 85% of them singletons, with about 16% in the top ten. This record comes from a study of OX40 agonist ivuxolimab in advanced cancers. Study results and caveats: Both blood CD4+ and CD8+ T cells showed clonal growth by week 6 at 0.1 to 3.0 mg/kg. What antigens the expanded peripheral T cells recognized was never established. More expanded clones were found, on average, in CD8+ than in CD4+ T cells.

The receptor was isolated from an adult with an advanced solid tumor such as melanoma, head and neck, liver or kidney cancer. This sample comprised CD4+ or CD8+ T cells sorted from blood, obtained in a trial of the OX40 agonist ivuxolimab. The chain has TRBV13 and TRBJ2-5, with 12 bases lining up with TRBD2. The CDR3 coding sequence is TGTGCCAGCAGCTCAACCGGGACTAGCGGGCGGGAGACCCAGTACTTC. It encodes CASSSTGTSGRETQYF. Full variable domain (outside the CDR3, taken from reference TRBV13 and TRBJ2-5): AAGVIQSPRHLIKEKRETATLKCYPIPRHDTVYWYQQGPGQDPQFLISFYEKMQSDKGSIPDRFSAQQFSDYHSELNMSSLELGDSALYFCASSSTGTSGRETQYFGPGTRLLVL.